This T cell receptor beta chain is drawn from a study of T cells in Graves' hyperthyroidism and ophthalmopathy. Findings and caveats of the study: Ophthalmopathy, as predicted by the model, came a median roughly 6.8 months after the prediction. Ophthalmopathy cases were set apart from stable hyperthyroidism by a 13 V-J model.

Graves' hyperthyroidism is called stable when ophthalmopathy does not progress within 18 months. In patients aged 18 to 65, hyperthyroidism was newly diagnosed, with duration under 2 months. TCR beta CDR3 sequences were amplified from RNA transcripts. When the TCR CDR3 underwent first-round RT-PCR, the HTBI primer set was used. TCRdb re-derived calls from the multiplex PCR reads in MiXCR, one entry per CDR3 protein. This repertoire shows about 700,000 distinct CDR3 sequences, around 13% found once; its top ten account for approximately 10%. This clonotype was seen many times. The antigen is undetermined. This CDR3 is 12 amino acids long. V was clipped by 7 bases and J by 8 bases, with 14 bases between them. Germline V gives CDR1 SNHLY, CDR2 FYNNEI.

This clonotype was sampled from a woman younger than 35 with Graves' hyperthyroidism. The chain carries TRBV2 and TRBJ1-1, with D tentatively TRBD1 (5 bases). Material: blood. The CDR3 DNA follows: TGTGCCAGCATTGACCTAGGGGCCGAAGCTTTCTTT. Encoded protein: CASIDLGAEAFF.